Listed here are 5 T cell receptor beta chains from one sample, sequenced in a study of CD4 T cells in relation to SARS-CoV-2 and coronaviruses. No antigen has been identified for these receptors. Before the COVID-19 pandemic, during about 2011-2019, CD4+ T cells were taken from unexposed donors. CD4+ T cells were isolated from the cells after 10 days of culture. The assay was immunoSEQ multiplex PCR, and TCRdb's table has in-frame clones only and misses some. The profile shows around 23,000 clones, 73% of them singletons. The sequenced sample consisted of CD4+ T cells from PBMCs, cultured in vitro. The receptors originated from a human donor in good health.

As DNA, the CDR3 is TGCGCCAGTGATCCGGGACAGGGTGACGAGCAGTACTTC. Amino acids: CASDPGQGDEQYF. The chain employs TRBV5-1 and TRBJ2-7; 9 nucleotides line up with TRBD1. The CDR3 is 13 residues long. Germline CDR1 reads SGHRS; CDR2 reads YFSETQ. V lost 8 bases to trimming and J lost 5 bases; unmatched junction nucleotides: 8.

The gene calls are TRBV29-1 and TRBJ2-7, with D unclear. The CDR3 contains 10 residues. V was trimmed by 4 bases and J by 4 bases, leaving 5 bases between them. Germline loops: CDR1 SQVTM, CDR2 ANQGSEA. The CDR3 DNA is TGCAGCGTTGGAGAATACGAGCAGTACTTC. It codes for CSVGEYEQYF.

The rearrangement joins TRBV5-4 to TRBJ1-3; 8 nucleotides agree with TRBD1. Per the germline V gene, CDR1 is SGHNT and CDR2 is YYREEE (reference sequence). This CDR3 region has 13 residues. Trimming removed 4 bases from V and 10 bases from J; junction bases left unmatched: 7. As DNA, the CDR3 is TGTGCCAGCAGCCCAGGACAGGGATCTACCATATATTTT. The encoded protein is CASSPGQGSTIYF. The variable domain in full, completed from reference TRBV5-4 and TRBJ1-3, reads ETGVTQSPTHLIKTRGQQVTLRCSSQSGHNTVSWYQQALGQGPQFIFQYYREEENGRGNFPPRFSGLQFPNYSSELNVNALELDDSALYLCASSPGQGSTIYFGEGSWLTVV.

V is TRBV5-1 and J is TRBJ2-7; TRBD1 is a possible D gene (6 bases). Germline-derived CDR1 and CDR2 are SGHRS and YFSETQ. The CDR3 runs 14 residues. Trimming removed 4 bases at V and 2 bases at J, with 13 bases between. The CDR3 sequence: CASSLGDIAYEQYF. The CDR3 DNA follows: TGCGCCAGCAGCCTGGGGGACATTGCCTACGAGCAGTACTTC.

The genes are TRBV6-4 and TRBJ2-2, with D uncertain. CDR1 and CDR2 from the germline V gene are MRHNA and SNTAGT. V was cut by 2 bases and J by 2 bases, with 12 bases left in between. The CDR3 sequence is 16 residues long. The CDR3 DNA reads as TGTGCCAGCAGTGACGGATGGACGACAAACACCGGGGAGCTGTTTTTT. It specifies CASSDGWTTNTGELFF.